This TCR beta chain appears in the sequencing data of a study of shared clonotypes between healthy human individuals. Study summary: Three plates were used per donor for CD4 naive, three for CD4 memory, two for CD8 naive and one for CD8 memory.

V lost 10 bases to trimming and J lost 0 bases, with 13 bases between them. The germline CDR1 and CDR2 sequences are MNHNY and SVGAGI (reference sequence). The CDR3 totals 14 residues. Study outcomes and limitations: Naive subsets tended to show greater estimated richness than memory subsets. Represented diversity (both genetic and exposure-history) was limited by the small number of donors.

TCRdb keeps only in-frame clones here, not all; method: immunoSEQ multiplex PCR. The sample includes some 2.3 million clones, 80% to 95% of them seen just once. All of the donors resided in Nashville, Tennessee, and each was a Caucasian adult. Comment on this clone: The antigen is unknown.

The rearrangement joins TRBV6-6 to TRBJ2-1; D is ambiguous. The clonotype originates from a young man in good health. Some clones in this sample may be carry-over from other donors' samples. Sequences were obtained from naive CD4+ T cells from PBMCs. The subset is: CD45RA+ positively selected. For the CDR3, the DNA is TGTGCCACCACGCCTGGACCCTCCTACAATGAGCAGTTCTTC. Translating it yields CATTPGPSYNEQFF.